Presented here are 9 T cell receptor beta chains from one specimen sequenced in a study of blood T cell repertoires in COVID-19. TCRdb keeps only in-frame clones here, not all; method: immunoSEQ multiplex PCR. Counted here are over 200,000 clones, 75% to 90% occurring once; the ten biggest clones make up around 0.72%. Source material: peripheral blood. The receptor set was obtained from a man in his forties or fifties with acute or convalescent COVID-19.

The chain couples TRBV7-8 to TRBJ2-2, with 8 bases aligning to TRBD2. The germline gives CDR1 SGHVS, CDR2 FQNEAQ. V was clipped by 5 bases and J by 2 bases; unmatched bases: 10. This CDR3 spans 17 amino acids. CDR3 protein: CASSLIGTSDNTGELFF. The CDR3 bases are TGTGCCAGCAGCCTCATAGGGACTAGTGATAACACCGGGGAGCTGTTTTTT.

This clone turned up a few times. V usage is TRBV6-5 and J usage is TRBJ2-7; 8 nucleotides match TRBD1. V shed 0 bases, J shed 12 bases, and the junction held 10 bases outside the gene matches. The germline gives CDR1 MNHEY, CDR2 SVGAGI. The CDR3 consists of 14 residues. In DNA, the CDR3 is TGTGCCAGCAGTTACTCGAGGACAGGGTCTCCGGGGTACTTC. It encodes CASSYSRTGSPGYF.

This chain links TRBV7-6 with TRBJ1-1; weak D call: TRBD1 (6 bases). The CDR3 spans 16 residues. V gave up 1 base and J gave up 0 bases, with 12 bases separating them. CDR1 and CDR2 (germline): SGHVS, FNYEAQ. The CDR3 DNA sequence: TGTGCCAGCAGCTTAGGTGCAGGGGTTATGAACACTGAAGCTTTCTTT. It specifies CASSLGAGVMNTEAFF.

The rearrangement joins TRBV11-2 to TRBJ2-7, with 7 bases aligning to TRBD1. CDR3 length equals 15 residues. In germline, CDR1 is SGHAT, CDR2 FQNNGV. V gave up 5 bases and J gave up 3 bases; unmatched junction bases: 10. The chain's CDR3 is CASSQTQGFYYEQYF. The CDR3 DNA is TGTGCCAGCAGCCAGACACAGGGGTTCTACTACGAGCAGTACTTC.

This clone was counted between two and nine times. The chain employs TRBV6-2 or TRBV6-3 and TRBJ2-3, with 15 bases that match TRBD2. Germline loops: CDR1 MNHEY, CDR2 SVGEGT. The CDR3 runs 18 residues. Trimming took 4 bases from V and 4 from J; bases not matched to a gene: 9. This chain's CDR3 is CASSSGLAGGEHSDTQYF. CDR3 DNA sequence: TGTGCCAGCAGTTCGGGACTAGCGGGGGGAGAGCACTCAGATACGCAGTATTTT.

This clone was observed a handful of times. The chain recombines TRBV6-5 with TRBJ2-5; 9 bases are shared with TRBD2. CDR1 and CDR2 from the germline V gene are MNHEY and SVGAGI. The CDR3 covers 14 residues. The junction had 3 bases not matched to a gene; V was cut back by 6 bases and J by 1 base. The CDR3 nucleotides read TGTGCCAGCAGAATAGCGGGGGTCCAAGAGACCCAGTACTTC. Translated, it gives CASRIAGVQETQYF.

The chain is built from TRBV7-9 and TRBJ1-5; a possible D gene is TRBD1 (6 bases). This CDR3 is built from 17 residues. V lost 5 bases and J 1 base, leaving 18 bases between the germline ends. Germline V lookup: CDR1 SEHNR, CDR2 FQNEAQ (reference sequence). CDR3 DNA sequence: TGTGCCAGCAGCGATATAGGCAGGGGAGAAAGCAATCAGCCCCAGCATTTT. This gives the protein CASSDIGRGESNQPQHF. Using reference TRBV7-9 and TRBJ1-5 for the parts outside the CDR3, the full variable domain is DTGVSQNPRHKITKRGQNVTFRCDPISEHNRLYWYRQTLGQGPEFLTYFQNEAQLEKSRLLSDRFSAERPKGSFSTLEIQRTEQGDSAMYLCASSDIGRGESNQPQHFGDGTRLSIL.

This rearrangement joins TRBV7-8 to TRBJ2-3; D unresolved. The CDR3 is made up of 12 amino acids. The germline V and J ends were trimmed by 5 bases and 5 bases, with 8 bases remaining between them. CDR1 and CDR2 (germline): SGHVS, FQNEAQ. This CDR3 is CASSLSLDTQYF. For the CDR3, the DNA is TGTGCCAGCAGCCTTAGCTTAGATACGCAGTATTTT.

The gene calls are TRBV19 and TRBJ1-5, with D possibly matching TRBD1 (6 bases). Deletions cut 2 bases from V and 4 bases from J, with 15 bases between. The CDR3 spans 16 residues. Germline V gene data show CDR1 as LNHDA and CDR2 as SQIVND (reference sequence). CDR3 region: CASSIWGRGRNQPQHF. Here the CDR3 DNA reads TGTGCCAGTAGTATATGGGGGCGCGGCCGGAATCAGCCCCAGCATTTT.